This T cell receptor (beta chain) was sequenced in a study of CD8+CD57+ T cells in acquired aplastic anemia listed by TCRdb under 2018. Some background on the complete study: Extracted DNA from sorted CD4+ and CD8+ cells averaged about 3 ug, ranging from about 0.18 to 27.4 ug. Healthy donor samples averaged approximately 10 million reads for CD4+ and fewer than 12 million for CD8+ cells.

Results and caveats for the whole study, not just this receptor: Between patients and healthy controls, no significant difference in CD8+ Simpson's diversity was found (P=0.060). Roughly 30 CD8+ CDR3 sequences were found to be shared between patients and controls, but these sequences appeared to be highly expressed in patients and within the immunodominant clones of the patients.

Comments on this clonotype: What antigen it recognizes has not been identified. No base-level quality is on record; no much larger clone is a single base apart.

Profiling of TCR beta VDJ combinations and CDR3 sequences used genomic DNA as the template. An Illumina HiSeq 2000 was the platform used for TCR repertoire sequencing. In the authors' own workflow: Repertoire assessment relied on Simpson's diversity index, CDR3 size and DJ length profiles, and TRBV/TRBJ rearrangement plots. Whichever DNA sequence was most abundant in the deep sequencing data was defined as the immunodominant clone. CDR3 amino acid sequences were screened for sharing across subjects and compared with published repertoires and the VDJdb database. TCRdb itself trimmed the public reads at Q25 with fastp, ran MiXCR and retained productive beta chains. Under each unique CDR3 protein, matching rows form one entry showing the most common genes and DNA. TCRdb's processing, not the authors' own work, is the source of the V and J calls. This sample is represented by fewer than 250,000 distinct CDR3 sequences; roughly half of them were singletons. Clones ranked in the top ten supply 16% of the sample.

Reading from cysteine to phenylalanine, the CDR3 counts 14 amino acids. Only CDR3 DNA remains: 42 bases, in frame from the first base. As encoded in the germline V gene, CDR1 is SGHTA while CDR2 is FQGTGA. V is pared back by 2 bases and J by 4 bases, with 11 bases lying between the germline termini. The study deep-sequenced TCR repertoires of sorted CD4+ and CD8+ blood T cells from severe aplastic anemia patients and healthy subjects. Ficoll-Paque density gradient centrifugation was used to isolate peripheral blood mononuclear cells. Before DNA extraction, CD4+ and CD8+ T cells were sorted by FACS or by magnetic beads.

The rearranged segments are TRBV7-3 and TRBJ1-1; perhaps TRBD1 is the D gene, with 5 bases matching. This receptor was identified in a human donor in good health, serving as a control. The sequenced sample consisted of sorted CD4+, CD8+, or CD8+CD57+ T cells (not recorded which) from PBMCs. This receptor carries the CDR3 CASSLGAAGTEAFF. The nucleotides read TGTGCCAGCAGCTTAGGGGCGGCGGGCACTGAAGCTTTCTTT.